Listed below are T cell receptor beta chains from one sample, sequenced in a study of blood T cell repertoires in COVID-19. The assay was immunoSEQ multiplex PCR, and TCRdb's table has in-frame clones only and misses some. The table lists some 320,000 clones, 85% of them singletons, with 1.5% to 2% in the top ten. Sequenced input: PBMCs or T cells enriched from blood (not recorded which). The origin of the receptors is a woman younger than 45 who had been exposed to COVID-19. Each CDR3 is given with its conserved first and last residue. Fields, in order: J gene, V gene, CDR3 protein.

J: TRBJ1-6
V: TRBV30
CDR3: CAWTAPRRGESYNSPLHF

J: TRBJ2-1
V: TRBV5-1
CDR3: CASSLSLGGTYNEQFF

J: TRBJ1-2
V: TRBV5-6
CDR3: CASSYRRGVIDGYTF

J: TRBJ1-2
V: TRBV30
CDR3: CAWASYGDGYTF

J: TRBJ2-1
V: TRBV29-1
CDR3: CSVEAGTGGRAANEQFF

J: TRBJ1-2
V: TRBV5-6
CDR3: CASSKARETVAYGYTF

J: TRBJ1-1
V: TRBV4-3
CDR3: CASSHGLARDTEAFF

J: TRBJ2-7
V: TRBV9
CDR3: CASSVDRGLYEQYF

J: TRBJ1-3
V: TRBV10-1
CDR3: CASTWGQGMGKSVSGNTIYF

J: TRBJ1-1
V: TRBV4-1
CDR3: CASSHSSTEAFF

J: TRBJ1-1
V: TRBV11-2
CDR3: CASSLFQGKNTEAFF

J: TRBJ1-3
V: TRBV7-3
CDR3: CASSLDGISGNTIYF

J: TRBJ1-5
V: TRBV10-3
CDR3: CAIGQISNQPQHF

J: TRBJ2-1
V: TRBV11-3
CDR3: CASSDPGLLNEQFF

J: TRBJ2-5
V: TRBV4-1
CDR3: CASSQVPGTSGKETQYF

J: TRBJ1-5
V: TRBV5-1
CDR3: CASSLDRVGNQPQHF

J: TRBJ2-3
V: TRBV9
CDR3: CASSATPGTSGESTDTQYF

J: TRBJ2-7
V: TRBV9
CDR3: CASSRHVSLSPMLFNEQYF

J: TRBJ2-1
V: TRBV2
CDR3: CASSGAGSYNEQFF

J: TRBJ1-2
V: TRBV28
CDR3: CASSSQRANYGYTF

J: TRBJ1-5
V: TRBV30
CDR3: CAWGRQGRNQPQHF

J: TRBJ2-1
V: TRBV3-1/TRBV3-2
CDR3: CASSQGTGTRNEQFF

J: TRBJ2-1
V: TRBV11-3
CDR3: CASSPTVYSGRTLSYNEQFF

J: TRBJ2-5
V: TRBV6-5
CDR3: CASRTGGVRETQYF

J: TRBJ1-1
V: TRBV5-1
CDR3: CASSFGTGTTAEAFF

J: TRBJ1-1
V: TRBV19
CDR3: CASSIQGGNTEAFF

J: TRBJ2-5
V: TRBV6-5
CDR3: CASSTSGGAETQYF

J: TRBJ2-5
V: TRBV5-1
CDR3: CASSWPGETQYF

J: TRBJ2-3
V: TRBV10-3
CDR3: CAIGGQGESADTQYF

J: TRBJ1-6
V: TRBV19
CDR3: CASSIDGTGGKSPLHF

J: TRBJ1-2
V: TRBV5-3
CDR3: CARAREGYTF

J: TRBJ2-4
V: TRBV27
CDR3: CASSSEFGSENIQYF

J: TRBJ1-1
V: TRBV12-5
CDR3: CASGLGDEAFF

J: TRBJ2-3
V: TRBV18
CDR3: CASSDSRADTQYF

J: TRBJ1-1
V: TRBV30
CDR3: CAWRVTGPNTEAFF

J: TRBJ2-5
V: TRBV9
CDR3: CASSPSTGGPQSVQYF

J: TRBJ1-5
V: TRBV6-4
CDR3: CASSHMGTGGNQPQHF

J: TRBJ2-2
V: TRBV24-1
CDR3: CATSDAGTGGTGELFF

J: TRBJ1-2
V: TRBV28
CDR3: CASSLGWRNGYTF

J: TRBJ1-2
V: TRBV19
CDR3: CASTPDRVDNYGYTF

J: TRBJ1-1
V: TRBV9
CDR3: CASSGGGGVINTEAFF

J: TRBJ2-7
V: TRBV21-1
CDR3: CASSPGQVPYEQYF

J: TRBJ1-5
V: TRBV19
CDR3: CASSMGAMNQPQHF

J: TRBJ2-3
V: TRBV19
CDR3: CASGQGGATDTQYF

J: TRBJ2-7
V: TRBV19
CDR3: CASSMVREQYF

J: TRBJ1-5
V: TRBV6-5
CDR3: CASSSRQDNQPQHF

J: TRBJ1-2
V: TRBV19
CDR3: CAAGTGTWYGYTF

J: TRBJ2-4
V: TRBV19
CDR3: CASSINGGRSGKNIQYF

J: TRBJ1-2
V: TRBV4-2
CDR3: CASSQDPDRENGYTF

J: TRBJ1-1
V: TRBV6-1
CDR3: CASSDQGAWAEAFF

J: TRBJ1-1
V: TRBV24-1
CDR3: CATSGTGRWTEAFF

J: TRBJ2-7
V: TRBV6-1
CDR3: CASSEGLQGARRIYEQYF

J: TRBJ2-1
V: TRBV11-2
CDR3: CASSFFLAGGSKNNEQFF

J: TRBJ2-2
V: TRBV14
CDR3: CASSKDQGWSGELFF

J: TRBJ2-7
V: TRBV19
CDR3: CASGRGLGAAYEQYF